Reported below is one T cell receptor (beta chain). The junction shows a germline mismatch at one end, possibly a read error. Amplified regions were TCR beta CDR3 sequences from RNA transcripts. First-round RT-PCR targeting the TCR CDR3 was performed with the HTBI primer set. TCRdb independently ran MiXCR on the multiplex PCR reads; one entry per CDR3 protein. The sample has roughly 840,000 distinct CDR3 sequences, roughly 40% seen once. These data originate in a study of T cells in Graves' hyperthyroidism and ophthalmopathy. From 10 ml of fresh peripheral blood, PBMCs were isolated. Germline loops: CDR1 SGHVS, CDR2 FQNEAQ. The CDR3 runs 15 residues.

The chain employs TRBV7-8 and TRBJ2-2, with 8 bases fitting TRBD1. This TCR was sampled from a man aged 18-30 years with Graves' hyperthyroidism. Sequences were obtained from blood. The CDR3 bases are TGTGCCAACAGCTTAGGGACAGGATCCACCGGGGAGCTGTTTTTT. Protein: CANSLGTGSTGELFF.